The following is a T cell receptor beta chain sequence with its context. Its antigen is unknown. V lost 6 bases to trimming and J lost 3 bases; unmatched junction nucleotides: 10. The CDR3 contains 15 residues. Germline CDR1 reads KGHSH; CDR2 reads LQKENI. This sample stems from a study of graft-versus-host responses after intestinal transplantation. Whole-study context: Isolated intestinal, liver-intestinal, or multivisceral transplants were what recipients had. Broader study findings: GvH clone levels peaked in circulation, and this peak was associated with early post-transplant HvG declines.

Profiling relied on immunoSEQ multiplex PCR, and the TCRdb table lists in-frame clones only, not all of them. The sample holds 75,000 to 100,000 clones; about 82% are singletons and the top ten take 1.4%. This clonotype was obtained from a human patient who received an intestinal transplant, so some T cells may come from the graft donor. This rearrangement joins TRBV18 to TRBJ1-2, with 7 bases fitting TRBD1. The source material was PBMCs, sampled 255 days after intestinal transplant. The CDR3 nucleotides read TGTGCCAGCTCTGAAATTCCGGGACAGCACTATGGCTACACCTTC. Protein: CASSEIPGQHYGYTF.